This is a list of T cell receptor beta chains from one sample in a study of shared T cell receptors in the human thymus. Sequenced by immunoSEQ multiplex PCR; TCRdb stores in-frame clones only, minus some. The table shows about 500,000 clones, with approximately 78% occurring only once. This sample also belongs to another study, concerning human thymus T cells.

Sequenced: thymocytes. The receptors were sampled from a boy under two years old with a congenital heart defect. Each CDR3 is given with its conserved first and last residue. A D gene is named only where the DNA matches it firmly. Rows give clone size only sometimes, using once, few, many, or a class for an expanded clone.

V	J	size	D	DNA	CDR3
TRBV25-1	TRBJ2-4	NA	TRBD2	TGTGCCAGCAGTCCAGGACTAGCGGGAGTAGCCAAAAACATTCAGTACTTC	CASSPGLAGVAKNIQYF
TRBV29-1	TRBJ2-1	NA	TRBD2	TGCAGCGCCCTTAGCGGGAGCTCCTACAATGAGCAGTTCTTC	CSALSGSSYNEQFF
TRBV28	TRBJ1-2	NA	TRBD1	TGTGCCAGCAGCGAGGACAGGGGCGGCTATGGCTACACCTTC	CASSEDRGGYGYTF
TRBV5-1	TRBJ1-2	NA	TRBD1	TGCGCCAGCAGCTTGGAGGGACAGGGGGCGAATGGCTACACCTTC	CASSLEGQGANGYTF
TRBV7-2	TRBJ2-7	few	TRBD2	TGTGCCAGCAGCGCCCCCGGGACTAGCGTGTACGAGCAGTACTTC	CASSAPGTSVYEQYF
TRBV4-3	TRBJ2-5	NA	TRBD1	TGCGCCAGCAGCCAACTTTCGACAGGGGGCAAACCTCAAGAGACCCAGTACTTC	CASSQLSTGGKPQETQYF
TRBV10-1	TRBJ2-5	NA	TRBD1	TGCGCCAGCAGGGACAGGACCCAAGAGACCCAGTACTTC	CASRDRTQETQYF
TRBV7-8	TRBJ2-1	NA	TRBD2	TGTGCCAGCAGCTTACTAGCGGTGAGTGGGCTTTACAATGAGCAGTTCTTC	CASSLLAVSGLYNEQFF
TRBV7-8	TRBJ1-5	NA	TRBD1	TGTGCCAGCAGCTTGCCGCCGGGACAGCCCCTAAACAGCAATCAGCCCCAGCATTTT	CASSLPPGQPLNSNQPQHF
TRBV5-1	TRBJ1-4	NA	TRBD1	TGCGCCAGCAGCTTGAGGCACAGGGGTGGCAGGACTAATGAAAAACTGTTTTTT	CASSLRHRGGRTNEKLFF
TRBV7-6	TRBJ1-3	NA	NA	TGTGCCAGCAGCTTAGAGGAGAATTGGGCTGGAAACACCATATATTTT	CASSLEENWAGNTIYF
TRBV5-3	TRBJ2-5	NA	TRBD2	TGTGCCAGAAGCCTGACTAGCGGGAGAAAGACCCAGTACTTC	CARSLTSGRKTQYF
TRBV30	TRBJ2-2	NA	TRBD2	TGTGCCTGGAGGGATGGACTAGCGGGAGATGGGACCGGGGAGCTGTTTTTT	CAWRDGLAGDGTGELFF
TRBV5-6	TRBJ2-2	NA	NA	TGTGCCAGCAGCCCCGGGCCGGAGGACACCGGGGAGCTGTTTTTT	CASSPGPEDTGELFF
TRBV29-1	TRBJ2-3	NA	TRBD2	TGCAGCGTTGGACTAGCGGGGATAACGCAGTATTTT	CSVGLAGITQYF
TRBV5-6	TRBJ2-2	NA	TRBD1	TGTGCCAGCAGCTATTTCGACAGGGGGAACACCGGGGAGCTGTTTTTT	CASSYFDRGNTGELFF
TRBV7-9	TRBJ2-1	few	TRBD2	TGTGCCAGCAGCTTAGTTGGTAGCGGGCCCTCCCCCAGGGAGCAGTTCTTC	CASSLVGSGPSPREQFF
TRBV21-1	TRBJ2-7	NA	NA	TGTGCCAGCAGCATTCCCCATCTTCTAGCGGGGTCGAGCTCCTACGAGCAGTACTTC	CASSIPHLLAGSSSYEQYF
TRBV7-9	TRBJ2-7	NA	TRBD1	TGTGCCAGCAGCTTAACTTGGGTCGGGACAGGGCCCTACGAGCAGTACTTC	CASSLTWVGTGPYEQYF
TRBV6-6	TRBJ2-2	NA	TRBD2	TGTGCCAGCAGAGAGGGAACTAGCGGAAACACCGGGGAGCTGTTTTTT	CASREGTSGNTGELFF
TRBV11-2	TRBJ2-7	NA	TRBD1	TGTGCCAGCAGCCCCAGGGACAGGGATGACTACGAGCAGTACTTC	CASSPRDRDDYEQYF
TRBV6-4	TRBJ2-1	NA	NA	TGTGCCACAAAGGGGGGGCCCAATTACAATGAGCAGTTCTTC	CATKGGPNYNEQFF
TRBV25-1	TRBJ2-7	NA	NA	TGTGCCAGCAGTGATGGCGCGGCCTCCTCCTACGAGCAGTACTTC	CASSDGAASSYEQYF
TRBV12-5	TRBJ2-1	NA	NA	TGTGCTAGTGGTATCAACGGGACTGCGGACAATGAGCAGTTCTTC	CASGINGTADNEQFF
TRBV19	TRBJ2-1	few	TRBD2	TGTGCCAGTAGTATTTGGCGGGGGACCTACAATGAGCAGTTCTTC	CASSIWRGTYNEQFF
TRBV20-1	TRBJ2-7	NA	NA	TGCAGTGCTGCCCTGGCCCGCGAGCAGTACTTC	CSAALAREQYF
TRBV27	TRBJ1-1	few	NA	TGTGCCAGCACCGCCCAAGGGGGGGCTGAAGCTTTCTTT	CASTAQGGAEAFF
TRBV6-5	TRBJ1-5	NA	NA	TGTGCCAGCAGTTACTCCCCGACAGGCCAGCCCCAGCATTTT	CASSYSPTGQPQHF
TRBV9	TRBJ2-3	NA	TRBD2	TGTGCCAGCAGCGTAGCTCCCCAAGGACTAGCGGGAGGGACAGATACGCAGTATTTT	CASSVAPQGLAGGTDTQYF
TRBV5-8	TRBJ2-7	NA	TRBD2	TGTGCCTCACCCAGGGGCCGGATGGAGCGGGAGGCCCGCTACGAGCAGTACTTC	CASPRGRMEREARYEQYF
TRBV5-6	TRBJ2-1	NA	NA	TGTGCCAGCAGCCGCCGCCGACCGGGACTTAGCTCCTACAATGAGCAGTTCTTC	CASSRRRPGLSSYNEQFF
TRBV19	TRBJ1-2	few	NA	TGTGCCAGTAGTACAGGGGTTCCCATCGGTGGCTACACCTTC	CASSTGVPIGGYTF
TRBV28	TRBJ1-5	NA	TRBD1	TGTGCCAGCAGTTGGTTACAGGGGGGCCCTGTAGGGAATCAGCCCCAGCATTTT	CASSWLQGGPVGNQPQHF
TRBV6-4	TRBJ2-5	NA	NA	TGTGCCAGCAGTGACTCTGGGGGACTGCAAGAGACCCAGTACTTC	CASSDSGGLQETQYF
TRBV19	TRBJ2-4	NA	NA	TGTGCCAGTAGTACTGCCGGCAGGGGAAAGGGCAAAAACATTCAGTACTTC	CASSTAGRGKGKNIQYF
TRBV5-1	TRBJ2-1	NA	TRBD1	TGCGCCAGCAGCTTCGGACAGGGATCCTACAATGAGCAGTTCTTC	CASSFGQGSYNEQFF
TRBV4-1	TRBJ1-2	NA	NA	TGCGCCAGCAGCCAAGAGAGAACGGTGGGAGCTAACTATGGCTACACCTTC	CASSQERTVGANYGYTF
TRBV2	TRBJ2-7	NA	TRBD1	TGTGCCAGCAGGGACAGGGTCCCCAACGAGCAGTACTTC	CASRDRVPNEQYF
TRBV30	TRBJ1-3	NA	TRBD1	TGTGCCTGGAGCGAGACAGGGCCCCTTCCTGGAAACACCATATATTTT	CAWSETGPLPGNTIYF
TRBV9	TRBJ2-1	few	TRBD2	TGTGCCAGCAGCGTCGAGCGAGCGGGGGCCTACAATGAGCAGTTCTTC	CASSVERAGAYNEQFF
TRBV19	TRBJ2-7	NA	TRBD1	TGTGCCAGTAGTATTAGGACAGGAGCCTACGAGCAGTACTTC	CASSIRTGAYEQYF